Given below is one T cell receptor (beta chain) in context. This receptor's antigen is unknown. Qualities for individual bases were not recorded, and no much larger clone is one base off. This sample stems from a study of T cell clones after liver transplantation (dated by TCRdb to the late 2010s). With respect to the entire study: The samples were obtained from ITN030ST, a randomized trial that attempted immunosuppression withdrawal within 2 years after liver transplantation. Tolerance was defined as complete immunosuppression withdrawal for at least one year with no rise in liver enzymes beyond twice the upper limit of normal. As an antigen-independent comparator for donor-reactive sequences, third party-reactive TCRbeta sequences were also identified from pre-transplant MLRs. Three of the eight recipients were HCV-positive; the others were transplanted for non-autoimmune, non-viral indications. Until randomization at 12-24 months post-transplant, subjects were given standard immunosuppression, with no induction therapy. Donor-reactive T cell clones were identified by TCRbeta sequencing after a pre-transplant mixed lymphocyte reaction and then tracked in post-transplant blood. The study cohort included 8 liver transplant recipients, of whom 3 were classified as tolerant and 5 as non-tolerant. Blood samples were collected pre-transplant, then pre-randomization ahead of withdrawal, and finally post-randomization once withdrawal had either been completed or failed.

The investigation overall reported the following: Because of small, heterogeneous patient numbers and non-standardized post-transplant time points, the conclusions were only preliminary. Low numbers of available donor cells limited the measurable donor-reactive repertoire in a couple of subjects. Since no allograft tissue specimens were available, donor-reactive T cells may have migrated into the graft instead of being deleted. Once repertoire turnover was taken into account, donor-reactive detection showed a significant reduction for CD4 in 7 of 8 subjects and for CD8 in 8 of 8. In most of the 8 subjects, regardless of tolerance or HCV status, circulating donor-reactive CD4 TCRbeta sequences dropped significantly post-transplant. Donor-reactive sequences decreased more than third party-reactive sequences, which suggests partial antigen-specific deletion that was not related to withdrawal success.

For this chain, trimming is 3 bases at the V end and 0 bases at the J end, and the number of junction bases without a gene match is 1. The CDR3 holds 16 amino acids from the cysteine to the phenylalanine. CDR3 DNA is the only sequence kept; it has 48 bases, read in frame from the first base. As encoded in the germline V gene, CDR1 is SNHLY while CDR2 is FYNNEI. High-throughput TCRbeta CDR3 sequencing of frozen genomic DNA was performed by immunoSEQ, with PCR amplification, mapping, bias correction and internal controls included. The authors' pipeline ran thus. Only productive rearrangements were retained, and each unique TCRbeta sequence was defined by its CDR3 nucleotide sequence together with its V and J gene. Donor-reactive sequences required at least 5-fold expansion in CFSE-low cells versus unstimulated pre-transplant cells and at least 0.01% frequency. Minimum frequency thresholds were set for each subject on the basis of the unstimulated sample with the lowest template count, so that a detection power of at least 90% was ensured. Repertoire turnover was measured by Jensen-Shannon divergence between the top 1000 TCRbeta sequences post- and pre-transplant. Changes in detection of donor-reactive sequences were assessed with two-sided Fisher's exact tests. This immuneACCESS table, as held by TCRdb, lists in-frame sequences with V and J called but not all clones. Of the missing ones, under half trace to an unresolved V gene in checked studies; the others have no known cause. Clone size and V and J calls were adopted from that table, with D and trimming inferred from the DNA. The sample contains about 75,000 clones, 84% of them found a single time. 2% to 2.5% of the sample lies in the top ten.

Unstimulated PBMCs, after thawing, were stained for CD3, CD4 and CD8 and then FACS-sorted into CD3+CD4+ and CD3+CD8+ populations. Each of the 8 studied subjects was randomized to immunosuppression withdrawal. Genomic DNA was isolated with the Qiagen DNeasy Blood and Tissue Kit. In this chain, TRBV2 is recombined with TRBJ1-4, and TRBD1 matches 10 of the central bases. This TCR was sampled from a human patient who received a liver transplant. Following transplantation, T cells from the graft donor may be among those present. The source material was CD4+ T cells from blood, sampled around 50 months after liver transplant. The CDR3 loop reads CASSETGGPTNEKLFF. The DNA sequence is TGTGCCAGCAGTGAGACAGGGGGCCCAACTAATGAAAAACTGTTTTTT.